A single sample is the source of the 30 T cell receptor beta chains below, sequenced in a study of T cells in Graves' hyperthyroidism and ophthalmopathy. Regions amplified from RNA transcripts were the TCR beta CDR3 regions. The HTBI primer set served for first-round RT-PCR of the TCR CDR3. TCRdb re-analysed the multiplex PCR reads in MiXCR, keeping a single row per CDR3 protein. Here the sample spans roughly 660,000 distinct CDR3 sequences, roughly 17% being singletons. Sequencing was performed on blood. The receptors stem from a man in his fifties or sixties with Graves' hyperthyroidism.

The V call is TRBV6-1, the J call TRBJ1-3; 10 bases line up with TRBD1. Per germline, CDR1 MNHNS and CDR2 SASEGT. The CDR3 is 15 amino acids. V gave up 6 bases and J gave up 7 bases; unmatched junction bases: 9. This CDR3 reads CASRSPDRGSNTIYF. The CDR3 DNA reads TGTGCCAGCAGAAGCCCGGACAGGGGGAGCAACACCATATATTTT.

V usage is TRBV10-2 and J usage is TRBJ2-1; no reliable D call. Trimming took 6 bases from V and 2 from J, leaving 11 bases between them. The CDR3 is 14 amino acids. The germline V gene encodes CDR1 WSHSY and CDR2 SAAADI. The CDR3 spells CASSVTATYNEQFF. The CDR3 nucleotides read TGCGCCAGCAGCGTGACTGCCACCTACAATGAGCAGTTCTTC.

This clonotype has at least ten counts. The chain is built from TRBV6-1 and TRBJ1-2; 7 nucleotides match TRBD1. CDR3 length: 14 residues. The junction had 9 bases not matched to a gene; V was cut back by 6 bases and J by 5 bases. Germline CDR1 and CDR2: MNHNS and SASEGT. The CDR3, as DNA: TGTGCCAGCAGGCAACAGGGGTCGGGTTATGGCTACACCTTC. Translated: CASRQQGSGYGYTF.

In its sample, this clonotype was seen many times. The chain combines TRBV19 with TRBJ2-5; D remains ambiguous. CDR1 is LNHDA and CDR2 is SQIVND in the germline V gene (reference sequence). Trimming removed 4 bases from V and 5 bases from J, with 14 bases in between. The CDR3 sequence is 14 residues long. As DNA, the CDR3 is TGTGCCAGTAGTACATCCCCCACCAAGGAGACCCAGTACTTC. Protein sequence: CASSTSPTKETQYF. Full variable domain (missing parts from reference TRBV19 and TRBJ2-5): DGGITQSPKYLFRKEGQNVTLSCEQNLNHDAMYWYRQDPGQGLRLIYYSQIVNDFQKGDIAEGYSVSREKKESFPLTVTSAQKNPTAFYLCASSTSPTKETQYFGPGTRLLVL.

The genes are TRBV6-1 and TRBJ2-6; D may be TRBD1 or TRBD2 (5 bases each). This CDR3 is 16 amino acids long. Germline values: CDR1 MNHNS, CDR2 SASEGT. The germline V and J ends were trimmed by 6 bases and 0 bases, with 12 bases remaining between them. CDR3 sequence: CASSRGPSSGANVLTF. The CDR3 nucleotides read TGTGCCAGCAGCCGGGGCCCTTCCTCTGGGGCCAACGTCCTGACTTTC.

The chain couples TRBV7-2 to TRBJ2-7; the D gene could be TRBD1 or TRBD2 (5 bases each). Germline assignment: CDR1 SGHTA and CDR2 FQGNSA. This CDR3 has 14 amino acids. The V end was cut by 5 bases, the J end by 0 bases, with 11 bases between. CDR3 sequence: CASSPMGVSYEQYF. CDR3 bases: TGTGCCAGCAGCCCCATGGGGGTCTCCTACGAGCAGTACTTC.

In its sample, this clonotype was seen many times. CDR3 region: CSARTGEGANTEAFF. The CDR3 DNA sequence: TGCAGTGCACGGACAGGGGAAGGGGCTAACACTGAAGCTTTCTTT. This chain connects TRBV20-1 to TRBJ1-1, with TRBD1 matching 9 bases. The germline gives CDR1 DFQATT, CDR2 SNEGSKA (reference sequence). This CDR3 is 15 amino acids long. V lost 6 bases and J lost 2; bases outside the gene matches: 10.

This clonotype showed up just a few times. This sequence joins TRBV6-1 and TRBJ2-7; tentatively, D is TRBD2 (5 bases). Germline V gives CDR1 MNHNS, CDR2 SASEGT. V was trimmed by 8 bases and J by 6 bases, leaving 20 bases between them. The CDR3 runs 14 residues. The CDR3 reads CASSGLLDAGEQYF. The CDR3 bases are TGTGCCAGCTCCGGCCTCCTTGACGCGGGCGAGCAGTACTTC.

This clonotype was counted many times. J is TRBJ2-2 and V is TRBV18; D is ambiguous. Germline assignment: CDR1 KGHSH and CDR2 LQKENI. Trimming shortened V by 4 bases and J by 5 bases, and 5 bases separated the two germline ends. The CDR3 length is 12 residues. Written as DNA, the CDR3 is TGTGCCAGCTCACATACTACCGGGGAGCTGTTTTTT. This gives the protein CASSHTTGELFF. The whole variable domain, remainder taken from reference TRBV18 and TRBJ2-2, is NAGVMQNPRHLVRRRGQEARLRCSPMKGHSHVYWYRQLPEEGLKFMVYLQKENIIDESGMPKERFSAEFPKEGPSILRIQQVVRGDSAAYFCASSHTTGELFFGEGSRLTVL.

Turning to this clonotype: A much bigger clone sits one base away, suggesting this may be a read error. The J gene is TRBJ1-4, the V gene TRBV2; TRBD1 might be the D (6 bases). CDR1 SNHLY and CDR2 FYNNEI come from the germline V gene. Trimming left V 6 bases short and J 10 bases short, with 12 bases between. The CDR3 is made up of 12 amino acids. The CDR3 DNA reads TGTGCCAGCAGCGGGGGGCTAGGAAAACTGTTTTTT. Encoded protein: CASSGGLGKLFF.

This clonotype showed up just a few times. The gene calls are TRBV7-3 and TRBJ2-7; D is possibly TRBD1 or TRBD2 (6 bases each). Germline V gene lookup returns CDR1 SGHTA and CDR2 FQGTGA. The CDR3 is made up of 15 amino acids. V was pared by 2 bases and J by 4 bases, with 15 bases between. The CDR3 region is CASSLGGTLGYEQYF. CDR3 nucleotides: TGTGCCAGCAGCTTAGGGGGGACATTAGGGTACGAGCAGTACTTC.

Only a few counts were recorded for this clonotype. V and J are TRBV4-1 and TRBJ2-7, with 10 bases lining up with TRBD2. Per the germline V gene, CDR1 is MGHRA and CDR2 is YSYEKL. The CDR3 sequence is 16 residues long. The J segment lost 4 bases and the V segment lost 3 bases, leaving 9 bases of the junction unmatched. This chain's CDR3 is CASSQFIAGGSYEQYF. CDR3 coding DNA: TGCGCCAGCAGCCAGTTTATAGCGGGAGGTTCGTACGAGCAGTACTTC.

The chain links TRBV11-2 to TRBJ2-7; 10 bases agree with TRBD1. V lost 6 bases to trimming and J lost 5 bases; unmatched junction nucleotides: 13. The CDR3 covers 16 residues. Germline V gene lookup returns CDR1 SGHAT and CDR2 FQNNGV. The CDR3 here is CASSRRPGQGTDEQYF. DNA of the CDR3: TGTGCCAGCAGTCGGAGACCGGGACAGGGGACAGACGAGCAGTACTTC.

This clonotype was seen once. It may be a read error: a sequence one base away is much more abundant. The CDR3 loop is CASSDPRGADTQYF. Here the CDR3 DNA reads TGTGCCAGCAGTGATCCCAGGGGTGCAGATACGCAGTATTTT. The rearrangement joins TRBV28 to TRBJ2-3; possibly TRBD1 for D (6 bases). This CDR3 has 14 amino acids. From germline, CDR1 is MDHEN and CDR2 SYDVKM. Deletions cut 5 bases from V and 4 bases from J, with 13 bases between.

This clonotype occurred a few times. At one boundary the junction diverges from the germline segment, which might be a read error. The chain employs TRBV29-1 and TRBJ2-5; D may correspond to TRBD1 or TRBD2 (5 bases each). Germline V gene data show CDR1 as SQVTM and CDR2 as ANQGSEA. This CDR3 region has 13 residues. CDR3 in amino acids: CSVAGTVQETQYF. The CDR3 nucleotides are TGCAGTGTTGCCGGGACGGTACAAGAGACCCAGTACTTC.

This clonotype came up many times. J is TRBJ1-1 and V is TRBV19, with a tentative D call TRBD1 (6 bases). CDR1 LNHDA and CDR2 SQIVND come from the germline V gene (reference sequence). V lost 2 bases, J lost 0 bases, and 10 bases lay in between. The CDR3 loop spans 15 amino acids. The CDR3 loop reads CASSIQTGLNTEAFF. The CDR3 bases are TGTGCCAGTAGTATACAAACAGGGTTGAACACTGAAGCTTTCTTT.

About this clonotype: A clone one base away is much larger, so this may be a read error. The chain recombines TRBV6-9 with TRBJ2-1, with 13 bases that match TRBD2. The germline CDR1 and CDR2 sequences are MNHGY and SVAAGI. The length of the CDR3 is 17 residues. The CDR3 reads CASSYDWGLAGNNELFF. In nucleotides, the CDR3 is TGTGCCAGCAGTTACGATTGGGGACTAGCGGGGAACAATGAGCTGTTCTTC.

This clonotype occurred many times. The V call is TRBV7-3, the J call TRBJ2-1; TRBD2 aligns across 8 bases. The CDR3 is 15 amino acids. V dropped 1 base and J dropped 5; count of bases not matched to a gene: 4. Germline CDR1 SGHTA, CDR2 FQGTGA. CDR3 bases: TGTGCCAGCAGCTTAATCGGGAGGGCCCACAATGAGCAGTTCTTC. It specifies CASSLIGRAHNEQFF.

The chain has TRBV20-1 and TRBJ2-1; D perhaps matches TRBD2 (6 bases). The length of the CDR3 is 16 residues. V shed 5 bases and J shed 0 bases, with 17 bases lying between them. Per the germline V gene, CDR1 is DFQATT and CDR2 is SNEGSKA (reference sequence). CDR3 nucleotide sequence: TGCAGTGCTCGCCTCCCGGGAGCCTCCTCCTACAATGAGCAGTTCTTC. Protein: CSARLPGASSYNEQFF.

A single count supports this clonotype. The chain combines TRBV28 with TRBJ1-1; 7 nucleotides match TRBD1. CDR1 is MDHEN, CDR2 SYDVKM, per germline. V was pared by 2 bases and J by 4 bases, with 7 bases of the junction left unmatched. CDR3 length: 15 residues. Here the CDR3 reads CASSLQGGVATEAFF. The CDR3 DNA follows: TGTGCCAGCAGTTTACAGGGGGGTGTCGCCACTGAAGCTTTCTTT.

The table lists this clonotype with many counts. The V and J genes are TRBV5-6 and TRBJ2-5; D call uncertain. Per the germline V gene, CDR1 is SGHDT and CDR2 is YYEEEE. The CDR3 is 14 amino acids. V lost 2 bases and J 1 base, leaving 9 bases between the germline ends. The CDR3 region has the DNA TGTGCCAGCAGCTTCGCAGTGGGCCAAGAGACCCAGTACTTC. Its translation: CASSFAVGQETQYF.

At least ten counts were recorded for this clonotype. The CDR3 loop is CASSRAGGPGETQYF. The CDR3 DNA follows: TGTGCCAGTAGTAGAGCGGGAGGGCCTGGAGAGACCCAGTACTTC. The rearrangement links TRBV19 to TRBJ2-5; 10 bases map to TRBD2. The trim removed 4 bases at V and 4 bases at J, leaving 6 bases unmatched. The CDR3 is made up of 15 amino acids. CDR1 and CDR2 (germline): LNHDA, SQIVND (reference sequence). Combining the CDR3 with reference TRBV19 and TRBJ2-5 gives the whole variable domain DGGITQSPKYLFRKEGQNVTLSCEQNLNHDAMYWYRQDPGQGLRLIYYSQIVNDFQKGDIAEGYSVSREKKESFPLTVTSAQKNPTAFYLCASSRAGGPGETQYFGPGTRLLVL.

This clonotype occurred many times. The CDR3 sequence: CASSLPLGRASETQYF. CDR3 DNA sequence: TGTGCCAGCAGCTTACCCCTTGGGAGGGCCTCAGAGACCCAGTACTTC. V usage is TRBV7-2 and J usage is TRBJ2-5, with 7 bases lining up with TRBD2. V dropped 2 bases and J dropped 4; count of bases not matched to a gene: 10. The CDR3 contains 16 residues. Germline V gives CDR1 SGHTA, CDR2 FQGNSA. Looking up the rest from reference TRBV7-2 and TRBJ2-5 gives the full variable domain: GAGVSQSPSNKVTEKGKDVELRCDPISGHTALYWYRQSLGQGLEFLIYFQGNSAPDKSGLPSDRFSAERTGGSVSTLTIQRTQQEDSAVYLCASSLPLGRASETQYFGPGTRLLVL.

The chain recombines TRBV6-2 or TRBV6-3 with TRBJ2-6; possible D gene TRBD1, 6 bases. CDR3 size: 17 residues. Trimming stripped 2 bases from V and 0 bases from J, with 11 bases between. Per the germline V gene, CDR1 is MNHEY and CDR2 is SVGEGT. CDR3: CASSYTTGHSGANVLTF. In nucleotides, the CDR3 is TGTGCCAGCAGTTACACCACAGGGCACTCTGGGGCCAACGTCCTGACTTTC.

This clonotype was counted ten times or more. This CDR3 is CSAGGPVDTQYF. In DNA, the CDR3 is TGCAGTGCGGGAGGGCCCGTAGATACGCAGTATTTT. The chain combines TRBV20-1 with TRBJ2-3; 7 positions agree with TRBD2. V lost 6 bases and J lost 5; bases outside the gene matches: 5. The CDR3 sequence is 12 residues long. Germline V gene sequence: CDR1 DFQATT, CDR2 SNEGSKA (reference sequence).

The rearrangement joins TRBV4-1 to TRBJ1-2, with TRBD1 matching 9 bases. The J segment lost 5 bases and the V segment lost 0 bases, leaving 10 bases of the junction unmatched. The CDR3 runs to 17 residues. Germline CDR1 and CDR2: MGHRA and YSYEKL. CDR3 in amino acids: CASSQDRTGVGLYGYTF. As DNA, the CDR3 is TGCGCCAGCAGCCAAGATAGGACAGGGGTCGGCCTATATGGCTACACCTTC.

This clonotype occurred a few times. This chain uses TRBV6-1 with TRBJ1-2, with 10 positions matching TRBD1. This CDR3 has 13 amino acids. Germline V lookup: CDR1 MNHNS, CDR2 SASEGT. V lost 4 bases, J lost 6 bases, and 2 bases stayed unmatched. In nucleotides, the CDR3 is TGTGCCAGCAGTGCGACAGGGGGCCATGGCTACACCTTC. The encoded protein is CASSATGGHGYTF.

About this clonotype: This clone may be a read error of a much larger clone one base away. Lacking the conserved final phenylalanine or tryptophan, this CDR3 likely reflects a read error. This sequence joins TRBV3-1 and TRBJ2-1; 8 nucleotides agree with TRBD2. The CDR3 covers 15 residues. The V segment lost 0 bases and the J segment 8 bases; nucleotides outside the gene matches: 6. In germline, CDR1 is LGHDT, CDR2 YNNKEL (reference sequence). The CDR3 is CASSQDSGKGYEQFY. CDR3 bases: TGTGCCAGCAGCCAAGATAGCGGGAAGGGTTATGAGCAGTTCTAC.

The J gene is TRBJ2-7, the V gene TRBV5-6; TRBD1 aligns across 8 bases. CDR1 is SGHDT and CDR2 is YYEEEE in the germline V gene. This CDR3 has 16 residues. Trimming removed 7 bases from V and 1 base from J; junction bases left unmatched: 13. The DNA for the CDR3 is TGTGCCAGCCGCCCCCACGACAGGGGAGCATCCTACGAGCAGTACTTC. This encodes CASRPHDRGASYEQYF.

This clonotype was detected many times. The J gene is TRBJ2-1, the V gene TRBV14; no clear D gene. The CDR3 contains 18 residues. CDR1 is SGHDN and CDR2 is FVKESK in the germline V gene. Trimming removed 5 bases from V and 7 bases from J, with 27 bases in between. The CDR3 here is CASSSIKSRPGGKNEQFF. The CDR3 DNA sequence: TGTGCCAGCAGCTCAATCAAATCGAGACCTGGTGGGAAGAATGAGCAGTTCTTC.